Given below is one T cell receptor beta chain in context. The record originates from a study of cytomegalovirus exposure and HLA in healthy donors. Produced via immunoSEQ multiplex PCR; TCRdb's table is partial and in-frame only. Of 150,000 to 180,000 clones in the sample, 75% to 90% are singletons; the top ten hold around 24%. The TCR originated in a young man in good health and CMV-seropositive. The sequenced material came from PBMCs.

CDR3 residues: CASSQVDGSRRHEQFF. CDR3 bases: TGTGCCAGCAGCCAAGTGGACGGGAGCCGCCGGCATGAGCAGTTCTTC. This chain joins TRBV4-2 and TRBJ2-1; D may be TRBD2 (6 bases). This CDR3 contains 16 residues. V was pared by 1 base and J by 8 bases, with 18 bases between. Germline-derived CDR1 and CDR2 are LGHNA and YNFKEQ.